The source of this T cell receptor beta chain is a study of shared clonotypes between healthy human individuals (dated by TCRdb to 2020 to 2022). Broadly, across the study: The cohort comprised a couple of women and three men aged 18 to 49 years. Each donor's leukapheresis produced roughly between roughly 0.85 and 10 billion PBMCs. To increase sequencing depth and limit assay-specific biases, different laboratories used diverse techniques to prepare libraries and sequence TCR repertoires. The study deeply sequenced blood TCR repertoires of about 5 healthy adults to estimate repertoire size and the extent of clonotype sharing between individuals. For each donor, CD4 naive and CD4 memory were each given three plates, CD8 naive was given two plates, and CD8 memory was given one plate. Broader findings and caveats from the paper: Naive subsets generally had larger estimated clonotype richness than memory subsets did. Based on pairwise subsampling, the degree of clonotype sharing among donors was expected to be affected by sequencing depth. Clonotypes shared by all four sorted-subset donors showed higher generation probabilities than non-shared clonotypes. Sharing across a few donors was observed for roughly 5.4% of naive CD4, over 3% of naive CD8, 2.3% of memory CD4, and roughly 0.4% of memory CD8 clonotypes. Rarefaction of sorted-subset datasets indicated incomplete sequencing despite the large sequencing depth. Sampling was restricted to blood, and TCR repertoires in tissue are likely to differ from TCR repertoires in blood. The genetic and exposure-history diversity represented was limited by the small number of donors.

Using the deep immunoSEQ assay, multiplex PCR amplified TCR CDR3 regions from genomic DNA. Extracted genomic DNA from each cell subset was distributed evenly across all wells of several immunoSEQ 96-well plates, and each plate was treated as a replicate. For sorted subsets, about 0.2 ug genomic DNA, equal to tens of thousands of T cell genomes, was loaded into each replicate PCR. Purified libraries were quantified with a Qubit 3.0 fluorometer, sized on a Bioanalyzer 2100, and re-quantified with the KAPA Library Quantification kit. Every immunoSEQ 96-well plate was sequenced on a separate single-read 150-cycle Illumina NextSeq 550 flow cell. As for the authors' bioinformatics: Because the immunoSEQ output held only junctional sequences and lacked quality scores, the filtering could not match the filtering applied to full-length reads. To assign V/J genes and CDR3, sequences were annotated against IMGT germline references using PyIR, a Python wrapper for IgBLAST v1.9. Any read was removed if the V/J assignment was weak (E-value above 1e-6), the CDR3 was missing, or the read contained stop codons, out-of-frame junctions, or ambiguous translated residues. A V3J clonotype was defined by an identical inferred V gene, J gene, and CDR3 amino acid sequence. To compute the percentage overlap between repertoires, the number of shared unique clonotypes was divided by the size of the smaller repertoire. RTK rarefaction, the Chao1 estimator, and Recon v2.1 estimates of unobserved clonotypes were used to assess repertoire richness. OLGA was used to compute generation probabilities for all TCRbeta clonotypes that the gDNA method yielded from several donors. The clones in this table, taken by TCRdb from immuneACCESS, are in-frame only. Not every clone is retained; where verified, under half of the shortfall comes from an unresolved V gene, and the cause of the rest is unknown. For V, J and clone size, that table is used; D and trimming come from the DNA. The sample table records roughly 1,000,000 clones; more than 75% of these occur just once. The ten largest clonotypes hold 0.5% to 0.6% of the sample.

Donors were healthy HIV-negative adults with no recently reported acute infections or vaccinations. Every donor was a Caucasian adult residing in Nashville, Tennessee, USA. CD4+ T cells were enriched through magnetic negative selection, after which naive cells were positively selected on CD45RA and the remaining negative fraction served as the memory subset. Blood was obtained by leukapheresis, after which PBMCs were separated by Ficoll-Histopaque density gradient centrifugation and cryopreserved in liquid nitrogen vapor phase. Analytical flow cytometry was used to check the purity and quantity of each magnetically sorted T cell population. Each sorted fraction had its genomic DNA isolated and then quantified by UV absorbance on a Nanodrop 2000c. From the cysteine through the phenylalanine, the CDR3 covers 11 amino acids. Only the CDR3 DNA stays, 33 bases, in frame from base 1. V is pared back by 7 bases and J by 6 bases, with 11 bases lying between the germline termini. CDR1 DFQATT and CDR2 SNEGSKA were looked up in the germline V gene (reference sequence).

Details on this clone: Its specific antigen is unknown. No much larger clone is present one base from it, and per-base qualities are unavailable.

Specimen: memory CD4+ T cells from PBMCs. Reading the label with the study, this specimen's cell subset or site is: CD45RA-negative fraction. This receptor chain uses TRBV20-1 and TRBJ2-3; no D gene is confidently identified. This receptor was obtained from a man aged 18 to 30 in good health. Some clones in this sample may be carry-over from other donors' samples. The DNA reads as follows: TGCAGTGGGGTTCGCCGGGATACGCAGTATTTT. Its translation is CSGVRRDTQYF.